This T cell receptor beta chain was sequenced during a study of CD8 T cells in Susac syndrome. Overall study: Active disease was present in six of the sequenced Susac syndrome patients, whereas fewer than ten of them were in remission. Patients with Susac syndrome were therapy-naive, treated with corticosteroids, or treated with intravenous immunoglobulin alone when blood was collected.

Points on this clonotype: Its antigen is currently unknown.

Study-wide points: Within total CD8+ repertoires, 15 to 20 Susac-specific public clones were found, and within CD8+ TEMRA repertoires, 4 to 6.

Random hexamers served to reverse transcribe about 0.45 to 1 ug RNA. TCRdb used MiXCR to reprocess the immunoSEQ multiplex PCR reads, holding one entry per CDR3 protein. Of some 120,000 distinct CDR3 sequences listed, around 94% were seen once; the top ten hold 0.21%. Looked up from germline, CDR1 is SQVTM and CDR2 is ANQGSEA. This CDR3 has 13 residues. Between the trimmed V and J ends, which lost 4 bases and 7 bases, there was a span of 14 bases. The clonotype comes from a human donor with Susac syndrome. J is TRBJ2-4 and V is TRBV29-1; D unclear. The sequenced sample consisted of CD8+ T cells from PBMCs. CDR3: CSVVRTEVNIQYF. The DNA of the CDR3 is TGCAGCGTTGTCCGGACCGAGGTGAACATTCAGTACTTC.